Sequencing of this T cell receptor beta chain was carried out in a study of regulatory T cells in long-lasting Graves disease. Study information: Duration of antithyroid drug therapy among newly diagnosed Graves' patients was under 3 months.

With iRepertoire HTBI primers and Arm-PCR of CDR3 regions, TCR beta libraries were built. TCRdb reprocessed the multiplex PCR reads via MiXCR and lists one record per CDR3 protein. The table has roughly 220,000 distinct CDR3 sequences, around 17% seen once. Described time point: newly diagnosed GD, antithyroid drugs for less than 3 months. After RNA was extracted from PBMCs, the TCR library was made from it. Guidelines of the American Thyroid Association were used to diagnose Graves' disease. CDR3 size: 17 residues. V was trimmed by 2 bases and J by 3 bases, leaving 14 bases between them. In this sample, this clonotype turned up many times. Antigen: not known. Points from the study as a whole: Persistent patients shared more public clonotypes (under 3,000) than newly diagnosed patients (over 900). Newly diagnosed disease favored TRBV20-1 and TRBJ2-1 over persistent disease.

The sequence was collected from a female donor with Graves disease. The sample here was peripheral blood mononuclear cells (PBMCs), taken at new diagnosis, from a patient treated with antithyroid drugs. This chain links TRBV12-3 or TRBV12-4 with TRBJ1-6, with D perhaps matching TRBD1 (6 bases). The CDR3 sequence: CASSLQGGTYYNSPLHF. Here the CDR3 DNA reads TGTGCCAGCAGTTTACAGGGAGGGACATACTATAATTCACCCCTCCACTTT.